The 12 T cell receptor beta chains listed next were all sequenced from one sample in a study of blood T cell repertoires in COVID-19. The assay was immunoSEQ multiplex PCR, and TCRdb's table has in-frame clones only and misses some. The sample holds under 200,000 clones; 65% to 85% are singletons and the top ten take more than 5%. Sequencing was carried out using peripheral blood. These receptors were collected from a young woman with acute or convalescent COVID-19.

Details on this clone: The same CDR3 can be traced to other DNA sequences in this sample. The chain carries TRBV6-5 and TRBJ2-3; D ambiguous. Germline-derived CDR1 and CDR2 are MNHEY and SVGAGI. The CDR3 spans 11 residues. The V end lost 4 bases, the J end lost 6 bases, and 5 bases lay between the germline ends. CDR3: CASSSGDTQYF. The CDR3 DNA reads as TGTGCCAGCAGTTCCGGGGATACGCAGTATTTT.

This clone has a single count. Other DNA sequences from this sample encode an identical CDR3 as well. V and J are TRBV28 and TRBJ1-1; D gene uncertain. The CDR3 runs to 13 residues. Deletions cut 3 bases from V and 4 bases from J, with 9 bases between. Germline CDR1 and CDR2: MDHEN and SYDVKM. In DNA form, the CDR3 reads TGTGCCAGCAGTTTGCTGGGAGCCACTGAAGCTTTCTTT. Translated, it gives CASSLLGATEAFF.

This chain joins TRBV19 and TRBJ2-1; 7 nucleotides line up with TRBD1. Germline V gene lookup returns CDR1 LNHDA and CDR2 SQIVND (reference sequence). The CDR3 runs 15 residues. V shed 10 bases, J shed 8 bases, and the junction held 17 bases outside the gene matches. The DNA of the CDR3 is TGTGCCACCCGTACCGGAGAGGGGGCTATCGATGAGCAGTTCTTC. Translating it yields CATRTGEGAIDEQFF.

This chain connects TRBV7-9 to TRBJ2-3; 10 bases fit TRBD1. The CDR3 is 16 residues long. V was clipped by 1 base and J by 3 bases; unmatched bases: 4. CDR1 is SEHNR and CDR2 is FQNEAQ in the germline V gene (reference sequence). CDR3 in DNA: TGTGCCAGCAGCTTAGAAGGGACAGGGGTGACAGATACGCAGTATTTT. It encodes CASSLEGTGVTDTQYF.

Only one count was recorded for this clone. The chain employs TRBV30 and TRBJ1-5, with 7 bases matching TRBD1. The CDR3 covers 14 residues. The V and J ends lost 2 bases and 3 bases, in that order; junction bases with no gene match: 4. Germline V lookup: CDR1 GTSNPN, CDR2 SVGIG (reference sequence). CDR3: CAWSLGTANQPQHF. The CDR3 bases are TGTGCCTGGAGTCTAGGGACAGCCAATCAGCCCCAGCATTTT.

The chain has TRBV3-1 (or the pseudogene TRBV3-2) and TRBJ2-7; 13 nucleotides match TRBD2. V shed 4 bases and J 5 bases; nucleotides not matched to a gene: 2. Germline lookup yields CDR1 LGHDT and CDR2 YNNKEL (reference sequence). This CDR3 has 14 amino acids. CDR3 in amino acids: CASSRTSGRHEQYF. CDR3 in DNA: TGTGCCAGCAGCCGGACTAGCGGGAGACACGAGCAGTACTTC.

The table lists this clone with a few counts. This chain uses TRBV5-4 with TRBJ1-2, with 8 nucleotides matching TRBD1. Germline V gene sequence: CDR1 SGHNT, CDR2 YYREEE (reference sequence). This CDR3 is built from 15 residues. The trim removed 6 bases at V and 7 bases at J, leaving 14 bases unmatched. The CDR3 is CASTPGGVQGGGYTF. In DNA, the CDR3 is TGTGCCAGCACCCCAGGGGGCGTTCAAGGAGGTGGCTACACCTTC.

This rearrangement joins TRBV12-3 or TRBV12-4 to TRBJ1-2; D is ambiguous. This CDR3 contains 12 residues. V was cut by 2 bases and J by 3 bases, with 4 bases left in between. CDR3 nucleotides: TGTGCCAGCAGTTTATTCGACTATGGCTACACCTTC. It is translated as CASSLFDYGYTF.

J is TRBJ2-1 and V is TRBV6-5; TRBD2 matches 7 bases. The V and J ends lost 5 bases and 0 bases, in that order; junction bases with no gene match: 4. The CDR3 spans 15 residues. Germline lookup yields CDR1 MNHEY and CDR2 SVGAGI. This chain's CDR3 is CASSRGTISYNEQFF. CDR3 coding DNA: TGTGCCAGCAGTCGAGGGACTATCTCCTACAATGAGCAGTTCTTC.

J is TRBJ2-7 and V is TRBV7-2, with 10 bases aligning to TRBD2. V lost 5 bases, J lost 7 bases, and 20 bases stayed unmatched. Germline V gene lookup returns CDR1 SGHTA and CDR2 FQGNSA. The CDR3 runs 18 residues. In nucleotides, the CDR3 is TGTGCCAGCAGCCAGCGATCGTTGAAAACTAGCGGGAATTTTGAGCAGTACTTC. Residues: CASSQRSLKTSGNFEQYF.

The DNA of the CDR3 is TGTGCCAGTAATCGCAACTCTAACTATGGCTACACCTTC. This translates into CASNRNSNYGYTF. The chain employs TRBV19 and TRBJ1-2; D is unclear. Per germline, CDR1 LNHDA and CDR2 SQIVND (reference sequence). Deletions cut 7 bases from V and 0 bases from J, with 9 bases between. The CDR3 loop spans 13 amino acids.

The chain links TRBV9 to TRBJ1-3; a weak D match, TRBD1 (5 bases). Germline-derived CDR1 and CDR2 are SGDLS and YYNGEE. V dropped 0 bases and J dropped 2 bases, with 9 bases sitting between them. The CDR3 is 15 residues long. The CDR3 DNA follows: TGTGCCAGCAGCGTAGTTGAAGGGGCTGGAAACACCATATATTTT. Amino acids: CASSVVEGAGNTIYF.